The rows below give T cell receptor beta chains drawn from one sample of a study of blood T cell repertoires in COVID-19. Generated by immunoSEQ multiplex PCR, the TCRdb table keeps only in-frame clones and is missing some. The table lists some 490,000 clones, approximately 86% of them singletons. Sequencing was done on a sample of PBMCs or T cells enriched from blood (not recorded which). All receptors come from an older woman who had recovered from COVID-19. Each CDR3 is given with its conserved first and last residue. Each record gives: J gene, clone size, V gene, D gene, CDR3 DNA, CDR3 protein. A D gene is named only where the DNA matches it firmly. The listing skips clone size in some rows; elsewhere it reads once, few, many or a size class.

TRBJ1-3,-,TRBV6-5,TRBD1,TGTGCCAGCAGTTACTCCCGGGACAGGGTAAACACCATATATTTT,CASSYSRDRVNTIYF
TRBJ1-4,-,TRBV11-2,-,TGTGCCAGCAGCCGGGGGGCAACTAATGAAAAACTGTTTTTT,CASSRGATNEKLFF
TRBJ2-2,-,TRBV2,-,TGTGCCAGCGTGGCTAGCGTCTCCACCGGGGAGCTGTTTTTT,CASVASVSTGELFF
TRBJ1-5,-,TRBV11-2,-,TGTGCCAGCAGCCGGGCCGGGACAATAAATCAGCCCCAGCATTTT,CASSRAGTINQPQHF
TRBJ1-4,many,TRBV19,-,TGTGCCAGTAGTATGGCAGGGGTGGTAACTAATGAAAAACTGTTTTTT,CASSMAGVVTNEKLFF
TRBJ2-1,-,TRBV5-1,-,TGCGCCAGCAGCTTGGGAATTCGGCAGGGCATTGCCAATGAGCAGTTCTTC,CASSLGIRQGIANEQFF
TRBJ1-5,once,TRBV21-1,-,TGTGCCAGCCGTTTGTCCGGGGAAAATATGATAGTCGGTCAGCCCCAGCATTTT,CASRLSGENMIVGQPQHF
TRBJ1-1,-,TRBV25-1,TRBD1,TGTGCCAGCAGCACAGGGGGGGACACTGAAGCTTTCTTT,CASSTGGDTEAFF
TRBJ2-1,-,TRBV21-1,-,TGTGCCAGCAGCAGAGGGAGGGCCTACAATGAGCAGTTCTTC,CASSRGRAYNEQFF
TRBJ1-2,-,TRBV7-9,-,TGTGCCAGCAGCTCGAGGCCCAACCGACCTAACTATGGCTACACCTTC,CASSSRPNRPNYGYTF
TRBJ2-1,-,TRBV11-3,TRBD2,TGTGCCAGCAGCTTAGAACTATGGTGGGAGGGGGAGCAGTTCTTC,CASSLELWWEGEQFF
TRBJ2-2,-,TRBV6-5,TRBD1,TGTGCCAGCAGTTACGGGACAGGGGTCACCGGGGAGCTGTTTTTT,CASSYGTGVTGELFF
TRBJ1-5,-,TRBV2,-,TGTGCCAGCAGTGTTTGGGCCGAGAATCAGCCCCAGCATTTT,CASSVWAENQPQHF
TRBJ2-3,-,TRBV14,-,TGTGCCAGCAGCCAAGACCCGAGCGGGTATACGCAGTATTTT,CASSQDPSGYTQYF
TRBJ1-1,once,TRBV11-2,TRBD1,TGTGCCAGCAGGACAGGGGGCGCGTACACTGAAGCTTTCTTT,CASRTGGAYTEAFF
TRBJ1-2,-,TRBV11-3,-,TGTGCCAGCAGCTCCCCATCGGGGTTCAGTGGCTACACCTTC,CASSSPSGFSGYTF
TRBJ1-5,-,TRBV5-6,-,TGTGCCAGCAGCTCCGTTTCGGGACAGCCCCAGCATTTT,CASSSVSGQPQHF
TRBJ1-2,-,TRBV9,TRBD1,TGTGCCAGCAGCGTAAACGACAGGGGGGCCTATGGCTACACCTTC,CASSVNDRGAYGYTF
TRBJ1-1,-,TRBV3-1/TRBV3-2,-,TGTGCCAGCAGCATTCGGACCACCCGGGGGAACACTGAAGCTTTCTTT,CASSIRTTRGNTEAFF
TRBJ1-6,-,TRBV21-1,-,TGTGCCAGCAGATTAAACCGGGTTTTCAGCTCCTATAATTCACCCCTCCACTTT,CASRLNRVFSSYNSPLHF
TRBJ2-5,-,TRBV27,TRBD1,TGTGCCAGCAGTCCCCGGACAGGGGTGGGAGAGACCCAGTACTTC,CASSPRTGVGETQYF
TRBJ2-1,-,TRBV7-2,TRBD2,TGTGCCAGCAGCCTCGCTAGCGGGGGCTACAATGAGCAGTTCTTC,CASSLASGGYNEQFF
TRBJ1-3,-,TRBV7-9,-,TGTGCCAGCAGCCAGGGAAGCTCTGGAAACACCATATATTTT,CASSQGSSGNTIYF
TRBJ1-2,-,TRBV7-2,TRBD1,TGTGCCAGCAGCTCCCAGACAGGGGGCGTCTATGGCTACACCTTC,CASSSQTGGVYGYTF
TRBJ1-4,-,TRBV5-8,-,TGTGCCAGCAGCTCTAGTGAAAAACTGTTTTTT,CASSSSEKLFF
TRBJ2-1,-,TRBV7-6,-,TGTGCCAGCAGCCCGTACAATGAGCAGTTCTTC,CASSPYNEQFF
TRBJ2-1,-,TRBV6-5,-,TGTGCCAGCAAAGGGGCGAGTCGGAATGAGCAGTTCTTC,CASKGASRNEQFF
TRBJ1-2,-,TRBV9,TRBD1,TGTGCCAGCAGCCCCCTACAGAGCCCAGGGGGCTTATATGGCTACACCTTC,CASSPLQSPGGLYGYTF
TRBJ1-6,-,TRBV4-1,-,TGCGCCAGCAGCCTCCCGACGGGAATTAATTCACCCCTCCACTTT,CASSLPTGINSPLHF
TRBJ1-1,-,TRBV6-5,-,TGTGCCAGCAGTACTCAGGGTCGAGGCACTGAAGCTTTCTTT,CASSTQGRGTEAFF
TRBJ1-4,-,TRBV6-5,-,TGTGCCAGCAGCAGCAGGGGCGCCGCTTATGAAAAACTGTTTTTT,CASSSRGAAYEKLFF
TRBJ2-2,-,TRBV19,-,TGTGCCAGTAGTATAGACAGGGAGGGGGCCGGGGAGCTGTTTTTT,CASSIDREGAGELFF
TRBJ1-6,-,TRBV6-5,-,TGTGCCAGCAACGGCAGGGAATTTTCACCCCTCCACTTT,CASNGREFSPLHF
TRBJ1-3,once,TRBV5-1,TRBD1,TGCGCCAGCAGCTCTGGGACAGGGGACTCTGGAAACACCATATATTTT,CASSSGTGDSGNTIYF
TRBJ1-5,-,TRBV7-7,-,TGTGCTAGCAGCTTAGAGTCCGGAAAGCAGGGCAATCAGCCCCAGCATTTT,CASSLESGKQGNQPQHF
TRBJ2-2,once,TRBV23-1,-,TGCGCCAGCAGTCACAGGTTTGCCACCGGGGAGCTGTTTTTT,CASSHRFATGELFF
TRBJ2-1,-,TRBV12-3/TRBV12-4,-,TGTGCCAGCAGTTTTGGGCCAGGGCAGTTCTTC,CASSFGPGQFF
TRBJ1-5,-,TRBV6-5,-,TGTGCCAGCATCGCAGAGAGGGCGGCGGGTCAGCCCCAGCATTTT,CASIAERAAGQPQHF
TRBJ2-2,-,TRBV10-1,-,TGCGCCAGTTTTCAGGGGGAGGACACCGGGGAGCTGTTTTTT,CASFQGEDTGELFF
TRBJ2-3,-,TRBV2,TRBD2,TGTGCCAGCACCCTTGACAGCGGGGGTCCTACTAGCACAGATACGCAGTATTTT,CASTLDSGGPTSTDTQYF
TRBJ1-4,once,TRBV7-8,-,TGTGCCAGCAGCTTTGCCATTGGTAGAAATGAAAAACTGTTTTTT,CASSFAIGRNEKLFF